These T cell receptor beta chains were read from a single sample in a study of blood T cell repertoires in COVID-19. Using immunoSEQ multiplex PCR, the repertoire was profiled, and TCRdb retains in-frame clones only, with some absent. The sample yields about 280,000 clones, approximately 88% seen once. The material sequenced was peripheral blood. The origin of the receptors is a man between 18 and 29 years old with active or convalescent COVID-19. Both conserved end residues are part of each CDR3. Fields, in order: J gene, V gene, D gene, CDR3 protein, CDR3 DNA. D genes are given only for firm matches.

j_gene: TRBJ1-2
v_gene: TRBV12-3/TRBV12-4
d_gene: NA
CDR3aa: CASSMTDGGYTF
CDR3nt: TGTGCCAGCAGTATGACAGACGGTGGCTACACCTTC

j_gene: TRBJ1-1
v_gene: TRBV11-2
d_gene: TRBD1
CDR3aa: CASRGTGGRDTEAFF
CDR3nt: TGTGCCAGCAGAGGGACAGGAGGTAGGGACACTGAAGCTTTCTTT

j_gene: TRBJ2-7
v_gene: TRBV5-1
d_gene: NA
CDR3aa: CASSSTGSIDEQYF
CDR3nt: TGCGCCAGCAGCTCGACGGGGTCCATCGACGAGCAGTACTTC

j_gene: TRBJ2-7
v_gene: TRBV4-1
d_gene: TRBD2
CDR3aa: CASSQEGLAPYEQYF
CDR3nt: TGCGCCAGCAGCCAAGAGGGACTAGCCCCCTACGAGCAGTACTTC

j_gene: TRBJ2-2
v_gene: TRBV6-1
d_gene: TRBD1
CDR3aa: CASREGTGNTGELFF
CDR3nt: TGTGCCAGCCGTGAGGGGACAGGAAACACCGGGGAGCTGTTTTTT

j_gene: TRBJ2-3
v_gene: TRBV4-1
d_gene: TRBD2
CDR3aa: CASSPGLAGSYSHTDTQYF
CDR3nt: TGCGCCAGCAGCCCGGGACTAGCGGGGAGCTATAGCCACACAGATACGCAGTATTTT

j_gene: TRBJ1-3
v_gene: TRBV6-6
d_gene: NA
CDR3aa: CASSTGSGNTIYF
CDR3nt: TGTGCCAGCAGTACGGGCTCTGGAAACACCATATATTTT

j_gene: TRBJ2-7
v_gene: TRBV9
d_gene: TRBD1
CDR3aa: CASSVGTGGASYAYF
CDR3nt: TGTGCCAGCAGCGTAGGTACAGGGGGCGCCTCTTACGCGTACTTC

j_gene: TRBJ1-5
v_gene: TRBV6-1
d_gene: NA
CDR3aa: CASSVGQGGGYQPQHF
CDR3nt: TGTGCCAGCAGTGTAGGCCAGGGCGGGGGATATCAGCCCCAGCATTTT

j_gene: TRBJ1-4
v_gene: TRBV7-9
d_gene: NA
CDR3aa: CASSFQGSGKLFF
CDR3nt: TGTGCCAGCAGCTTCCAGGGATCCGGAAAACTGTTTTTT

j_gene: TRBJ2-5
v_gene: TRBV4-3
d_gene: TRBD1
CDR3aa: CASSQDATGWGAETQYF
CDR3nt: TGCGCCAGCAGCCAAGATGCGACAGGGTGGGGCGCAGAGACCCAGTACTTC